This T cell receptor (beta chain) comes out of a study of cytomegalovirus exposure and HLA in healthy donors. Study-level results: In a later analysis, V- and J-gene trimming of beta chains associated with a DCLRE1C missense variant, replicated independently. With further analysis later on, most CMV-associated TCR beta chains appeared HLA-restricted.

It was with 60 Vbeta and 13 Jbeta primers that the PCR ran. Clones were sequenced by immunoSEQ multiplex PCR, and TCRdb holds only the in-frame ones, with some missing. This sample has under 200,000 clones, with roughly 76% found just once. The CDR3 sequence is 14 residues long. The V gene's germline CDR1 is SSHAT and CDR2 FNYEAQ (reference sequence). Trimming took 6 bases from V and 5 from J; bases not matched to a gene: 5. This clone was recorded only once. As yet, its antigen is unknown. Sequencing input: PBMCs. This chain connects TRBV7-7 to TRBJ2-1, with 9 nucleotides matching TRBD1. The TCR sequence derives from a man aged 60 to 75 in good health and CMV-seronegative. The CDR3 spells CASSLDRGNNEQFF. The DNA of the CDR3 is TGTGCCAGCAGTCTGGACAGGGGTAACAATGAGCAGTTCTTC.